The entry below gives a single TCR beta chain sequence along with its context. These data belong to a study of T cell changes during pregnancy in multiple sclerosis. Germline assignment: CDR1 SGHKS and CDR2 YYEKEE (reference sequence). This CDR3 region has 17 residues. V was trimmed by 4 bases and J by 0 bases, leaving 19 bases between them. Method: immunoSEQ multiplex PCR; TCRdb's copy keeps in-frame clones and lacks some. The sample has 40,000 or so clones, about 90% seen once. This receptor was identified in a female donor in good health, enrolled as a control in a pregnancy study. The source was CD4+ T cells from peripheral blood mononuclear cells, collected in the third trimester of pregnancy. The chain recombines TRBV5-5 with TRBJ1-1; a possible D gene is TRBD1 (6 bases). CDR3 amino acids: CASSQAGVGAMNTEAFF. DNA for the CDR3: TGTGCCAGCAGCCAAGCAGGGGTGGGGGCCATGAACACTGAAGCTTTCTTT.